This T cell receptor (beta chain) was found in a study of T cell responses to AZD1222 COVID-19 vaccine. Findings of the study overall: Two AZD1222 doses significantly raised spike-specific TCR breadth and depth over controls. Targeting of unmutated variant regions was reportedly seen in nearly half of spike-specific TCRs.

TCRdb's copy holds only in-frame clones and misses some; the assay was immunoSEQ multiplex PCR. The top ten clones hold less than 4% of a sample with about 120,000 clones, 88% of them seen once. Pooling of second doses given at about 4 or about 12 weeks was done. V lost 3 bases, J lost 4 bases, and 10 bases lay in between. Looked up from germline, CDR1 is MNHEY and CDR2 is SMNVEV (reference sequence). There are 14 residues in the CDR3. Only a few counts were recorded for this clone. Antigen unknown. The sample holds other DNA sequences that translate to the same CDR3. The sequencing here drew on peripheral blood, taken 28 days after the second AZD1222 dose. This TCR was recovered from an adult who received the AZD1222 COVID-19 vaccine. The V gene is TRBV27, the J gene TRBJ1-3; D is undetermined. The DNA of the CDR3 is TGTGCCAGCAGTTTTAAGGGATTAGGAAACACCATATATTTT. Translated, it gives CASSFKGLGNTIYF.